The 25 T cell receptor beta chains presented below share a single source sample, sequenced in a study of OX40 agonist ivuxolimab in advanced cancers. Method: immunoSEQ multiplex PCR; TCRdb's copy keeps in-frame clones and lacks some. The sample includes 7,000 to 9,500 clones, about nine tenths of them seen just once. This sample comprised CD4+ or CD8+ T cells sorted from blood, obtained in a trial of the OX40 agonist ivuxolimab. These receptors originate from an adult with an advanced solid tumor such as melanoma, head and neck, liver or kidney cancer.

In this sample, this clone turned up a few times. The chain links TRBV5-6 to TRBJ2-7; 7 bases align to TRBD1. CDR3 length equals 15 residues. The V and J ends lost 4 bases and 3 bases, in that order; junction bases with no gene match: 10. Germline values: CDR1 SGHDT, CDR2 YYEEEE. The CDR3 here is CASSAQGRQGYEQYF. In DNA, the CDR3 is TGTGCCAGCAGCGCACAGGGGCGGCAGGGCTACGAGCAGTACTTC.

The rearrangement links TRBV4-1 to TRBJ2-3; maybe TRBD1 (6 bases). The CDR3 loop spans 14 amino acids. Per germline, CDR1 MGHRA and CDR2 YSYEKL. The V and J ends lost 1 base and 5 bases respectively, with 10 bases between them. The CDR3 DNA is TGCGCCAGCAGCCAAGTACAGGGATTAGATACGCAGTATTTT. Translating it yields CASSQVQGLDTQYF.

The V call is TRBV7-9, the J call TRBJ1-5; D unresolved. Germline V gene sequence: CDR1 SEHNR, CDR2 FQNEAQ (reference sequence). There are 14 residues in the CDR3. V was cut by 4 bases and J by 4 bases, with 11 bases left in between. CDR3 in amino acids: CASSSTVGNQPQHF. CDR3 sequence (DNA): TGTGCCAGCAGCTCGACCGTGGGAAATCAGCCCCAGCATTTT.

The chain combines TRBV9 with TRBJ2-2; 9 bases align to TRBD1. The J segment lost 7 bases and the V segment lost 6 bases, leaving 13 bases of the junction unmatched. The germline V gene has CDR1 SGDLS and CDR2 YYNGEE. This CDR3 region has 16 residues. The CDR3 DNA reads as TGTGCCAGCAATTCTCCCGGGACAGGGTTTATCGGGGAGCTGTTTTTT. Protein: CASNSPGTGFIGELFF.

The V gene is TRBV5-5, the J gene TRBJ2-7, with 9 bases aligning to TRBD2. This CDR3 comprises 15 residues. J gave up 2 bases and V 4 bases, and 7 bases lay outside the gene matches. Germline CDR1 is SGHKS and CDR2 is YYEKEE (reference sequence). The CDR3 spells CASSTSGGRTYEQYF. CDR3 nucleotide sequence: TGTGCCAGCAGCACCAGCGGGGGGCGTACCTACGAGCAGTACTTC. The variable domain in full, completed from reference TRBV5-5 and TRBJ2-7, reads DAGVTQSPTHLIKTRGQQVTLRCSPISGHKSVSWYQQVLGQGPQFIFQYYEKEERGRGNFPDRFSARQFPNYSSELNVNALLLGDSALYLCASSTSGGRTYEQYFGPGTRLTVT.

The chain employs TRBV2 and TRBJ1-2; no clear D gene. The CDR3 is 13 amino acids. V lost 6 bases and J lost 8, with 16 bases in between. CDR1 and CDR2 (germline): SNHLY, FYNNEI. The CDR3 sequence is CASRAPDSVGYTF. The CDR3 nucleotides are TGTGCCAGCAGGGCCCCAGATAGTGTAGGCTACACCTTC.

V is TRBV7-3 and J is TRBJ2-7; D is possibly TRBD1 (5 bases). This CDR3 has 12 amino acids. Germline assignment: CDR1 SGHTA and CDR2 FQGTGA. The V end lost 6 bases, the J end lost 5 bases, and 11 bases lay between the germline ends. The CDR3 is CASSLDKNEQYF. The CDR3 nucleotides read TGTGCCAGCAGTTTGGACAAGAACGAGCAGTACTTC.

The V call is TRBV6-1, the J call TRBJ2-3, with no clear D. Trimming left V 3 bases short and J 9 bases short, with 10 bases between. The CDR3 extends over 12 amino acids. Looked up from germline, CDR1 is MNHNS and CDR2 is SASEGT. CDR3 sequence: CASSETTQTQYF. The CDR3 nucleotides read TGTGCCAGCAGTGAGACAACCCAGACGCAGTATTTT.

By sample fraction, this clone is medium-sized. The V call is TRBV6-1, the J call TRBJ1-2; TRBD1 is a possible D gene (5 bases). The CDR3 loop spans 13 amino acids. CDR1 is MNHNS and CDR2 is SASEGT in the germline V gene. The germline V and J ends were trimmed by 3 bases and 5 bases, with 10 bases remaining between them. The CDR3 sequence is CASSDGTQYGYTF. CDR3 in DNA: TGTGCCAGCAGTGACGGGACCCAGTATGGCTACACCTTC.

The rearrangement uses TRBV5-5 and TRBJ1-3; D gene ambiguous. This CDR3 is built from 13 residues. Between the trimmed V and J ends, which lost 0 bases and 2 bases, there was a span of 3 bases. The V gene's germline CDR1 is SGHKS and CDR2 YYEKEE (reference sequence). The CDR3 DNA is TGTGCCAGCAGCTTGGTGGCTGGAAACACCATATATTTT. Protein sequence: CASSLVAGNTIYF.

The genes are TRBV7-6 and TRBJ2-7, with a weak D call TRBD2 (6 bases). V was trimmed by 2 bases and J by 1 base, leaving 9 bases between them. Germline CDR1 is SGHVS and CDR2 is FNYEAQ. The CDR3 spans 14 residues. The CDR3 sequence is CASSLRDSSYEQYF. In nucleotides, the CDR3 is TGTGCCAGCAGCTTAAGGGACTCTTCCTACGAGCAGTACTTC. Supplemented by reference TRBV7-6 and TRBJ2-7, the full variable domain reads GAGVSQSPRYKVTKRGQDVALRCDPISGHVSLYWYRQALGQGPEFLTYFNYEAQQDKSGLPNDRFSAERPEGSISTLTIQRTEQRDSAMYRCASSLRDSSYEQYFGPGTRLTVT.

The chain has TRBV25-1 and TRBJ2-7; D not resolved. Deletions cut 3 bases from V and 3 bases from J, with 6 bases between. The germline CDR1 and CDR2 sequences are MGHDK and SYGVNS. The CDR3 consists of 12 residues. The CDR3 spells CASSDLDYEQYF. Written as DNA, the CDR3 is TGTGCCAGCAGTGACCTTGACTACGAGCAGTACTTC.

The V gene is TRBV10-3, the J gene TRBJ2-1; 11 bases line up with TRBD2. The V gene end was trimmed by 0 bases and the J gene end by 7 bases; junction bases not matched to a gene: 14. Germline CDR1 ENHRY, CDR2 SYGVKD. CDR3 length equals 19 residues. In DNA form, the CDR3 reads TGTGCCATCAGTGAGTCGGTCTTAGCGGGGGGGCCTAAATTGAATGAGCAGTTCTTC. Residues: CAISESVLAGGPKLNEQFF.

CDR3 nucleotide sequence: TGTGCCAGTAAAACCGGGACTAGGTCCAGAGGGGAGCTGTTTTTT. It is translated as CASKTGTRSRGELFF. V usage is TRBV19 and J usage is TRBJ2-2, with TRBD2 matching over 8 bases. This CDR3 spans 15 amino acids. The germline gives CDR1 LNHDA, CDR2 SQIVND (reference sequence). Trimming removed 7 bases from V and 8 bases from J; junction bases left unmatched: 12.

This chain joins TRBV28 and TRBJ2-7; D unclear. The germline gives CDR1 MDHEN, CDR2 SYDVKM. The CDR3 contains 13 residues. Between the trimmed V and J ends, which lost 3 bases and 2 bases, there was a span of 8 bases. The CDR3 here is CASSLTPTYEQYF. The CDR3 DNA sequence: TGTGCCAGCAGTTTGACCCCAACCTACGAGCAGTACTTC. The whole variable domain, remainder taken from reference TRBV28 and TRBJ2-7, is DVKVTQSSRYLVKRTGEKVFLECVQDMDHENMFWYRQDPGLGLRLIYFSYDVKMKEKGDIPEGYSVSREKKERFSLILESASTNQTSMYLCASSLTPTYEQYFGPGTRLTVT.

This chain links TRBV27 with TRBJ2-7; TRBD2 agrees at 11 bases. The CDR3 runs 14 residues. The trim removed 10 bases at V and 0 bases at J, leaving 5 bases unmatched. CDR1 is MNHEY and CDR2 is SMNVEV in the germline V gene (reference sequence). The CDR3: CATRLAGSSYEQYF. CDR3 DNA sequence: TGTGCCACCCGACTAGCGGGGAGCTCCTACGAGCAGTACTTC.

The chain carries TRBV5-6 and TRBJ1-5; D gene ambiguous. The germline CDR1 and CDR2 sequences are SGHDT and YYEEEE. The CDR3 extends over 17 amino acids. Trimming took 3 bases from V and 0 from J, leaving 16 bases between them. The CDR3 coding sequence is TGTGCCAGCAGCTCCTGGAACGGGATGTATAGCAATCAGCCCCAGCATTTT. Its protein is CASSSWNGMYSNQPQHF.

The rearrangement links TRBV28 to TRBJ1-2; 11 bases align to TRBD1. Germline trimming cut 3 bases from V and 13 bases from J; bases unmatched to any gene: 7. This CDR3 has 13 amino acids. Germline CDR1 is MDHEN and CDR2 is SYDVKM. In DNA, the CDR3 is TGTGCCAGCAGTTTCGTGGACAGGGGGCGCGTCACCTTC. It translates to CASSFVDRGRVTF.

The genes are TRBV5-6 and TRBJ2-7; no clear D gene. The V and J ends lost 5 bases and 6 bases respectively, with 12 bases between them. The CDR3 runs to 12 residues. Germline V gene lookup returns CDR1 SGHDT and CDR2 YYEEEE. The CDR3 sequence is CASSMESSEQYF. The CDR3 nucleotides read TGTGCCAGCAGTATGGAAAGTTCCGAGCAGTACTTC.

The chain combines TRBV7-2 with TRBJ1-3; 12 nucleotides align to TRBD1. The CDR3 loop spans 18 amino acids. The germline V gene encodes CDR1 SGHTA and CDR2 FQGNSA. V trimming: 6 bases; J trimming: 0 bases; junction bases outside the gene matches: 9. CDR3 region: CASRTGTGGSSSGNTIYF. The DNA for the CDR3 is TGTGCCAGCAGAACCGGGACAGGGGGCAGCAGCTCTGGAAACACCATATATTTT. The whole variable domain, remainder taken from reference TRBV7-2 and TRBJ1-3, is GAGVSQSPSNKVTEKGKDVELRCDPISGHTALYWYRQSLGQGLEFLIYFQGNSAPDKSGLPSDRFSAERTGGSVSTLTIQRTQQEDSAVYLCASRTGTGGSSSGNTIYFGEGSWLTVV.

The chain is built from TRBV18 and TRBJ1-6; D is unclear. Germline V CDR1 and CDR2: KGHSH, LQKENI. The length of the CDR3 is 16 residues. Trimming cost V 3 bases and J 0 bases, with 9 bases left between them. The CDR3 protein is CASSPTASSYNSPLHF. Here the CDR3 DNA reads TGTGCCAGCTCACCTACGGCTAGCTCCTATAATTCACCCCTCCACTTT.

This clone was detected only a few times. The chain combines TRBV2 with TRBJ2-3; 9 bases map to TRBD2. Germline CDR1 and CDR2: SNHLY and FYNNEI. The V segment lost 3 bases and the J segment 2 bases; nucleotides outside the gene matches: 3. This CDR3 comprises 15 residues. As DNA, the CDR3 is TGTGCCAGCAGTGACGGGACTAGCCTCACAGATACGCAGTATTTT. Its protein product is CASSDGTSLTDTQYF.

The chain uses TRBV28 and TRBJ1-1; the D is unclear. Trimming removed 6 bases from V and 0 bases from J, with 2 bases in between. Germline assignment: CDR1 MDHEN and CDR2 SYDVKM. This CDR3 comprises 11 residues. CDR3 nucleotides: TGTGCCAGCAGGGTGAACACTGAAGCTTTCTTT. Encoded protein: CASRVNTEAFF.

The rearrangement links TRBV11-2 to TRBJ2-7; weak D call: TRBD2 (7 bases). Per germline, CDR1 SGHAT and CDR2 FQNNGV. Trimming removed 3 bases at V and 1 base at J, with 13 bases between. CDR3 size: 15 residues. CDR3 in DNA: TGTGCCAGCAGCTTGGGGGGGGCGGATTCCTACGAGCAGTACTTC. Amino acid sequence: CASSLGGADSYEQYF.

The table lists this clone with a count of one. This chain uses TRBV29-1 with TRBJ2-7, with a tentative D call TRBD1 (5 bases). The germline gives CDR1 SQVTM, CDR2 ANQGSEA. Trimming cost V 0 bases and J 6 bases, with 18 bases left between them. CDR3 length equals 15 residues. As DNA, the CDR3 is TGCAGCGTTGAAGATCGTCGGACACAACCGGGCGAGCAGTACTTC. Protein sequence: CSVEDRRTQPGEQYF.